The sample holds many counts of the clone carrying this T cell receptor beta chain. The antigen is undetermined. cDNA carried unique molecular identifiers, and a universal primer site was added by template switching. TCRdb fed the 5' RACE reads into MiXCR, producing one record per CDR3 protein. The sample includes some 1,700,000 distinct CDR3 sequences, under 35% of them seen just once. The sample is drawn from a study of identical twins. General study findings and limits: Modelling underestimated the level of out-of-frame TCR alpha sharing observed in monozygotic twins.

Material: cord blood. This TCR was sampled from a newborn girl in good health.

The CDR3 sequence is CASSLGQHSYEQYF. CDR3 DNA sequence: TGTGCCAGCAGTTTAGGGCAGCACTCCTACGAGCAGTACTTC. The chain recombines TRBV28 with TRBJ2-7; D is unresolved. Germline CDR1 and CDR2: MDHEN and SYDVKM. V was trimmed by 2 bases and J by 0 bases, leaving 8 bases between them. The CDR3 sequence is 14 residues long.